The T cell receptor beta chain described here comes from a study of cytomegalovirus exposure and HLA in healthy donors (dated by TCRdb to the late 2010s). Context from the whole study: According to an earlier analysis of a few hundred of the donors, 150 million to 200 million T cells yielded 90 million to 140 million unique TCR beta sequences and about 300 Gb of sequence data. An early release that covered some 640 HLA-typed donors contained approximately 300 gigabases of sequencing data and tens of millions of unique TCR sequences. Of the 350 to 450 genotyped donors, less than 85% were placed in the genetic ancestry cluster associated with self-reported Caucasian donors. The study aimed to test whether signatures of past pathogen exposure could be identified by cataloging public T cell receptors. The study profiled the T cell repertoires of fewer than 850 subjects by immunosequencing and related them to cytomegalovirus serostatus. In addition to the first cohort of 666 subjects, a separate validation cohort of 100 to 150 different subjects was used. High-throughput TCR immunosequencing, statistical association of individual TCRs with disease status, and machine learning were combined to predict cytomegalovirus infection status. To study patterns of TCR occurrence, a later analysis re-analyzed previously published TCR beta repertoires from around 660 donors and added high-resolution HLA genotyping. The later analysis used no new phenotypic data to find candidate immune exposures, relying instead on TCR beta sequences and their occurrence across donors. An earlier analysis of approximately 580 of the donors used high-throughput TCR beta sequencing to judge whether each TCR beta V gene segment behaved as functional or pseudogenic. Donor age, sex, ethnicity and CMV serostatus were collected together with the repertoire data. A later genetic analysis used genome-wide SNP genotypes for about 60% of the roughly 700 donors, treating that subset as a discovery cohort. All discovery cohort repertoires had been generated on a single sequencing platform. Class I and class II HLA loci were covered by the typing at four-digit resolution. The number of typed donors differed by locus: 629-630 for A, B, C, DRB1 and DQB1; some 500 for DQA1; 600 to 610 for DPA1; and around 450 for DPB1. Roughly 5 DR-DQ haplotypes were handled as single units for association and clustering, since linkage in the cohort was strong. Among almost 400 genotyped donors of the cohort, an average of around 240,000 unique TCR beta nucleotide sequences were sequenced per donor, roughly 20% of them non-productive. Findings and caveats that apply to the study as a whole: An association between a missense DCLRE1C variant and V-gene and J-gene trimming of TCR beta chains was found in a later genetic analysis and replicated in an independent cohort. Presence/absence analyses assumed roughly uniform sequencing depth across donors, an assumption that may not hold. A further reported finding was that TCR beta sequences accurately predicted the HLA-A and HLA-B alleles for most subjects in the first cohort. The sequencing pipeline was judged likely to have produced a cluster of highly shared sequence variants as a technical artifact. A later analysis found that most CMV-associated TCR beta chains appeared HLA-restricted, with HLA associations seemingly driven largely by CMV exposure. Around 16 rarely observed V segments, including chromosome 9 orphons, were excluded from the earlier analysis of 550 to 700 of the donors because counts were too low. Several of the top co-occurrence clusters appeared to be linked to parvovirus B19, influenza, CMV and Epstein-Barr virus, according to a later analysis. A total of about 180 TCR beta chains were listed by the study as associated with cytomegalovirus. This cohort had only TCR beta chains sequenced, and the lack of alpha or paired-chain data limited which features could be detected. The classifier was reported to diagnose cytomegalovirus status with high specificity and sensitivity in both the original cohort and the validation cohort. Compared with the approximately 720-donor mean, donors in an Asian-associated ancestry cluster had fewer N-insertions in productive TCRs, according to a later genetic analysis. Broadly in line with IMGT annotations, most TCR beta V segments showed up in productive rearrangements about 90% or about 30% of the time in an earlier analysis of 587 of the donors. Across donors, most TCR sequences were observed very rarely, whereas some public TCRs were present in many individuals. Compared with equally common non-associated chains, HLA-associated TCR beta chains in a later analysis were more clonally expanded and had lower generation probabilities. A later analysis found that TCR association rates varied across HLA loci, with DRB1 alleles showing the most associated TCRs and HLA-C alleles the fewest. In a later analysis, around 15,000 TCR beta sequences were associated with specific HLA alleles at a false discovery rate of 0.05. Correlated functional status among segregating V segments might reflect linkage disequilibrium, but an unknown experimental factor could not be ruled out. HLA typing was unavailable for some donors at each locus, so association tests used only the typed subset. Strong co-occurrence of HLA alleles, especially DR and DQ, made assigning TCR associations to individual alleles difficult. The only immune exposure information available for the cohort was CMV serostatus. In vitro tests confirmed that a few of the cytomegalovirus-associated TCR beta chains recognize cytomegalovirus antigens. The authors suggested that the approach could potentially be generalized to other disease states and immunological phenotypes.

The cohort comprised hundreds of healthy bone marrow donors. At the time of sampling, every cohort member was nominally healthy, though immune exposures that went unrecorded were likely present. The donor was CMV seropositive and was included in the group of some 290 seropositive cohort members. Every donor gave a peripheral blood sample, and the peripheral blood mononuclear cells from that sample were used for TCR beta sequencing. The Qiagen DNeasy Blood Extraction Kit was used to extract genomic DNA from the blood cell samples. Libraries were constructed by the immunoSEQ multiplex PCR assay. A mixture of 60 forward primers for TCR Vbeta segments and 13 reverse primers for TCR Jbeta segments was used in the multiplex PCR. The CDR3 region of rearranged TCR beta genes was amplified from genomic DNA with a multiplex PCR assay. The amplified TCR beta libraries were sequenced on the Illumina HiSeq System as 87-base-pair reads. The paper's data handling went like this. A later analysis counted tens of millions of unique TCR beta chains across the 650 to 800 repertoires, and roughly 11 million of these chains were shared by at least two donors. Raw reads were error-corrected and collapsed into unique sequences with a nearest-neighbor algorithm that merged closely related sequences to remove PCR and sequencing errors. To assign V, D and J gene segments, CDR3 sequences were aligned to IMGT reference sequences. For a sequence to be retained, a match of at least six nucleotides to both a V gene segment and a J gene segment was required. Rearrangements were classified as productive when the CDR3 lacked stop codons and remained in frame with V and J, and all other rearrangements were classified as non-productive. CDR3 was defined according to IMGT convention as the region running from the second conserved V-encoded cysteine to the conserved J-encoded phenylalanine. The earlier analysis of fewer than 700 of the donors excluded sequences that lacked an unambiguous match to a single V gene segment. In an earlier analysis of a few hundred of the donors, V segments were called functional above 56.7% productive rearrangements and were called segregating when the between-donor standard deviation exceeded 5%. A statistical classification framework was developed to diagnose cytomegalovirus status using the catalog of TCR beta chain sequences. V and J gene assignment, in a later analysis, came from comparing TCR nucleotide sequences with IMGT/GENE-DB human TR gene sequences. Using the TCRdist pipeline, a later analysis assigned CDR3 sequences along with most-parsimonious VDJ recombination scenarios. In a later analysis, each TCR beta chain was defined by its CDR3 amino acid sequence together with its V-gene family, and reads without a unique V-gene family were excluded. As a way to deal with suspected cross-contamination and a sequencing artifact, a later analysis dropped hundreds of nucleotide sequences that were highly shared and had low generation probability. A later analysis calculated a clonal expansion index for each public chain from normalized within-repertoire ranks of inferred template counts. In a later analysis, generation probabilities were computed with a VDJ recombination model fitted to out-of-frame rearrangements, and the resulting probabilities were checked against IGoR. A later analysis scored TCR-TCR, TCR-HLA and TCR-CMV co-occurrence with hypergeometric tests, applying a repertoire-size bias correction to TCR pairs. To estimate false discovery rates, a later analysis permuted the HLA or CMV assignments 20 times. In a later analysis, co-occurring TCRs were grouped using DBSCAN, with TCRdist sequence similarity added in when clustering inside HLA-allele-positive subsets. Repertoires with fewer than 30,000 or more than 120,000 public chains were left out of co-occurrence clustering, as were five repertoires with anomalous nucleotide sharing. TCRdb limited this immuneACCESS table to in-frame rearrangements with V and J called. A share of clones is missing; checked studies link under half to unresolved V genes, and the rest is unexplained. D and trimming were read from the DNA, whereas the V and J calls and clone size are those reported in that table. Within this sample are 90,000 to 120,000 clones, with approximately 79% of them counted one time only. The ten largest make up about 14% of the sample.

With regard to this clone: Its antigen is unknown. No quality values exist for individual bases; no much larger clone is one base distant.

The receptor was isolated from a woman in her thirties or forties in good health and CMV-seropositive. Specimen: PBMCs.

CDR3 reads: CAWSVLGGGIGTDTQYF. The DNA sequence is TGTGCCTGGAGTGTACTAGGCGGGGGGATTGGCACAGATACGCAGTATTTT. The receptor chain draws on TRBV30 and TRBJ2-3; 8 bases in the middle match TRBD2. The CDR3 has 17 amino acids, counting the end cysteine and phenylalanine. The DNA shown is the 51-base CDR3, in frame from base 1. V is trimmed back by 0 bases and J by 1 base, and the junction contains 9 bases that no gene match accounts for. Taken from the germline V gene (reference sequence), the CDR1 and CDR2 loops are GTSNPN and SVGIG.